A selection of T cell receptor beta chains follows, all from one sample in a study of regulatory T cells in long-lasting Graves disease. TCRdb recomputed calls from the multiplex PCR reads with MiXCR, one row per CDR3 protein. The sample shows 240,000 or so distinct CDR3 sequences, 20% to 25% of them seen only once. The sequences come from peripheral blood mononuclear cells (PBMCs), collected at new diagnosis, from a patient treated with antithyroid drugs. Every receptor here comes from a female donor with Graves disease. The CDR3 runs from the conserved cysteine through the conserved F or W. The order of the fields is D gene, J gene, CDR3 length, V gene, clone size, CDR3 protein, CDR3 DNA. D genes are given only for firm matches. Clone size is shown for a subset of rows, as once, few, many or a class of expanded clone.

D: .; J: TRBJ1-2; length: 13; V: TRBV28; size: many; CDR3: CASRAGGDYGYTF; DNA: TGTGCCTCTCGAGCGGGAGGGGACTATGGCTACACCTTC
D: .; J: TRBJ2-5; length: 14; V: TRBV11-3; size: many; CDR3: CASSLEGGDGAQYF; DNA: TGTGCCAGCAGCCTGGAAGGTGGGGATGGGGCCCAGTACTTC
D: TRBD2; J: TRBJ2-3; length: 16; V: TRBV20-1; size: many; CDR3: CSARDVKRGGRDTQYF; DNA: TGCAGTGCTAGAGATGTCAAGCGGGGGGGCCGAGATACGCAGTATTTT
D: TRBD2; J: TRBJ2-7; length: 16; V: TRBV20-1; size: many; CDR3: CSAEGLALGHSYEQYF; DNA: TGCAGTGCTGAGGGACTAGCTTTGGGGCACTCCTACGAGCAGTACTTC
D: .; J: TRBJ2-5; length: 14; V: TRBV24-1; size: many; CDR3: CATSDLNRGETQYF; DNA: TGTGCCACCAGTGATTTGAACAGAGGAGAGACCCAGTACTTC
D: TRBD2; J: TRBJ2-7; length: 17; V: TRBV25-1; size: many; CDR3: CASSVGLGLAGGDEQYF; DNA: TGTGCCAGCAGTGTGGGTCTCGGACTAGCGGGCGGCGACGAGCAGTACTTC
D: .; J: TRBJ2-1; length: 14; V: TRBV7-6; size: .; CDR3: CASSLSPGANEQFF; DNA: TGTGCCAGCAGCTTATCCCCGGGTGCCAATGAGCAGTTCTTC
D: TRBD1; J: TRBJ1-6; length: 17; V: TRBV7-9; size: few; CDR3: CASSFRSGGANNSPLHF; DNA: TGTGCCAGCAGCTTCCGATCAGGGGGCGCGAATAATTCACCCCTCCACTTT
D: TRBD2; J: TRBJ2-7; length: 15; V: TRBV5-5; size: many; CDR3: CASSLSRGSSYEQYF; DNA: TGTGCCAGCAGCTTGTCGCGGGGGAGCTCCTACGAGCAGTACTTC
D: .; J: TRBJ2-3; length: 14; V: TRBV19; size: many; CDR3: CASAIPTSTDTQYF; DNA: TGTGCCAGTGCAATTCCTACTAGCACAGATACGCAGTATTTT
D: TRBD2; J: TRBJ2-5; length: 17; V: TRBV27; size: many; CDR3: CASSSDGLSGGAETQYF; DNA: TGTGCCAGCAGTTCCGACGGACTCAGCGGGGGGGCAGAGACCCAGTACTTC
D: TRBD1; J: TRBJ2-7; length: 15; V: TRBV9; size: few; CDR3: CASSLSTGESYEQYF; DNA: TGTGCCAGCAGCCTATCCACAGGGGAGTCCTACGAGCAGTACTTC
D: .; J: TRBJ2-7; length: 11; V: TRBV28; size: many; CDR3: CASSLYSEQYF; DNA: TGTGCCAGCAGTTTATACAGCGAGCAGTACTTC
D: TRBD1; J: TRBJ2-3; length: 16; V: TRBV5-6; size: few; CDR3: CASSRATGASTDTQYF; DNA: TGTGCCAGCAGCAGAGCGACAGGGGCTAGCACAGATACGCAGTATTTT
D: .; J: TRBJ2-3; length: 14; V: TRBV9; size: many; CDR3: CASSVGGFTDTQYF; DNA: TGTGCCAGCAGCGTAGGAGGTTTCACAGATACGCAGTATTTT
D: .; J: TRBJ2-7; length: 16; V: TRBV20-1; size: many; CDR3: CSARDLYAGQQYEQYF; DNA: TGCAGTGCTAGAGATCTCTACGCGGGACAGCAATACGAGCAGTACTTC
D: .; J: TRBJ1-5; length: 14; V: TRBV27; size: few; CDR3: CASSLSYSVQPQHF; DNA: TGTGCCAGCAGTTTATCTTATTCGGTCCAGCCCCAGCATTTT
D: .; J: TRBJ2-3; length: 14; V: TRBV9; size: many; CDR3: CASSERDNTDTQYF; DNA: TGTGCCAGCAGCGAACGGGACAACACAGATACGCAGTATTTT
D: .; J: TRBJ1-5; length: 13; V: TRBV6-5; size: many; CDR3: CASSYQADQPQHF; DNA: TGTGCCAGCAGTTACCAGGCCGATCAGCCCCAGCATTTT
D: .; J: TRBJ1-1; length: 15; V: TRBV5-1; size: many; CDR3: CASSFQANMNTEAFF; DNA: TGCGCCAGCAGCTTCCAGGCCAATATGAACACTGAAGCTTTCTTT
D: TRBD2; J: TRBJ2-1; length: 15; V: TRBV7-2; size: many; CDR3: CASSFFRLAQNEQFF; DNA: TGTGCCAGCAGCTTTTTTCGACTAGCGCAAAATGAGCAGTTCTTC
D: .; J: TRBJ2-3; length: 13; V: TRBV12-3/TRBV12-4; size: few; CDR3: CASSLYVTGTQYF; DNA: TGTGCCAGCAGTTTATATGTCACAGGTACGCAGTATTTT
D: TRBD1; J: TRBJ2-5; length: 15; V: TRBV2; size: .; CDR3: CASSGGTGSGETQYF; DNA: TGTGCCAGCAGTGGAGGGACAGGGTCAGGAGAGACCCAGTACTTC
D: TRBD1; J: TRBJ2-7; length: 13; V: TRBV14; size: .; CDR3: CASSQYEQGRQYF; DNA: TGTGCCAGCAGCCAATATGAACAGGGGAGGCAGTACTTC
D: .; J: TRBJ2-7; length: 15; V: TRBV28; size: many; CDR3: CASSQSGRGTYEQYF; DNA: TGTGCCAGCAGTCAATCGGGTCGGGGGACCTACGAGCAGTACTTC
D: TRBD2; J: TRBJ2-3; length: 15; V: TRBV7-3; size: many; CDR3: CASSLNGRTTDTQYF; DNA: TGTGCCAGCAGCTTAAACGGGAGGACTACAGATACGCAGTATTTT
D: .; J: TRBJ1-4; length: 15; V: TRBV5-5; size: many; CDR3: CASSPTGTTNEKLFF; DNA: TGTGCCAGCAGCCCGACCGGGACAACAAATGAAAAACTGTTTTTT
D: TRBD1; J: TRBJ1-2; length: 17; V: TRBV4-3; size: many; CDR3: CASSQLSGQGAPGGYTF; DNA: TGCGCCAGCAGCCAATTAAGCGGACAGGGGGCGCCTGGTGGCTACACCTTC
D: .; J: TRBJ1-2; length: 15; V: TRBV6-1; size: .; CDR3: CACSTETVANYGYTF; DNA: TGTGCCTGCAGTACCGAGACAGTCGCTAACTATGGCTACACCTTC
D: .; J: TRBJ2-1; length: 11; V: TRBV30; size: many; CDR3: CAWNILGEQFF; DNA: TGTGCCTGGAATATCCTGGGTGAGCAGTTCTTC
D: TRBD2; J: TRBJ2-7; length: 13; V: TRBV20-1; size: many; CDR3: CSARPAGVYEQYF; DNA: TGCAGTGCTAGACCAGCGGGAGTCTACGAGCAGTACTTC
D: TRBD1; J: TRBJ2-5; length: 14; V: TRBV7-9; size: many; CDR3: CASSPGTVQETQYF; DNA: TGTGCCAGCAGCCCCGGGACAGTCCAAGAGACCCAGTACTTC
D: .; J: TRBJ2-2; length: 15; V: TRBV25-1; size: few; CDR3: CASSELIGKAGELFF; DNA: TGTGCCAGCAGTGAACTAATAGGAAAGGCCGGGGAGCTGTTTTTT
D: TRBD1; J: TRBJ2-3; length: 14; V: TRBV7-3; size: many; CDR3: CASSQRTGVDTQYF; DNA: TGTGCCAGCAGCCAAAGGACAGGGGTAGATACGCAGTATTTT
D: TRBD2; J: TRBJ2-2; length: 18; V: TRBV27; size: .; CDR3: CASSLSSTSGGVTGELFF; DNA: TGTGCCAGCAGTTTAAGTAGTACTAGCGGGGGGGTCACCGGGGAGCTGTTTTTT
D: TRBD1; J: TRBJ2-2; length: 13; V: TRBV20-1; size: many; CDR3: CSAADRGSGELFF; DNA: TGCAGTGCTGCGGACAGGGGTTCCGGGGAGCTGTTTTTT
D: .; J: TRBJ2-1; length: 15; V: TRBV7-9; size: few; CDR3: CASSLTRDPENEKFF; DNA: TGTGCCAGCAGCTTAACCCGGGACCCGGAGAATGAGAAGTTCTTC
D: .; J: TRBJ2-7; length: 15; V: TRBV11-3; size: .; CDR3: CASSLGAGQTYEQYF; DNA: TGTGCCAGCAGCTTAGGAGCGGGACAGACCTACGAGCAGTACTTC
D: .; J: TRBJ1-2; length: 15; V: TRBV28; size: many; CDR3: CASSPPPWRFYGYTF; DNA: TGTGCCAGCAGTCCTCCCCCATGGCGATTCTATGGCTACACCTTC
D: .; J: TRBJ2-6; length: 17; V: TRBV15; size: few; CDR3: CATSSFPLVSGANVLTF; DNA: TGTGCCACCAGCAGTTTTCCACTGGTCTCTGGGGCCAACGTCCTGACTTTC
D: .; J: TRBJ1-6; length: 13; V: TRBV7-2; size: .; CDR3: CASSSGGESPLHF; DNA: TGTGCCAGCAGTTCCGGGGGGGAGTCACCCCTCCACTTT
D: TRBD1; J: TRBJ1-5; length: 16; V: TRBV7-2; size: many; CDR3: CASSSQAGGGNQPQHF; DNA: TGTGCCAGCAGCTCCCAAGCAGGGGGGGGCAATCAGCCCCAGCATTTT
D: TRBD1; J: TRBJ1-2; length: 15; V: TRBV19; size: .; CDR3: CASSPTPTGNYGYTF; DNA: TGTGCCAGTAGTCCAACCCCGACAGGGAACTATGGCTACACCTTC
D: .; J: TRBJ2-1; length: 12; V: TRBV29-1; size: many; CDR3: CSVEAAYNEQFF; DNA: TGCAGCGTTGAGGCGGCATACAATGAGCAGTTCTTC
D: .; J: TRBJ1-4; length: 15; V: TRBV9; size: .; CDR3: CASSVRAGEFEKLFF; DNA: TGTGCCAGCAGCGTACGCGCGGGGGAGTTTGAAAAACTGTTTTTT
D: .; J: TRBJ2-2; length: 13; V: TRBV7-9; size: many; CDR3: CASSSPNTGELFF; DNA: TGTGCCAGCAGCTCCCCGAACACCGGGGAGCTGTTTTTT
D: .; J: TRBJ2-3; length: 14; V: TRBV20-1; size: many; CDR3: CSASPLGSADTQYF; DNA: TGCAGTGCTAGCCCCCTAGGGAGCGCAGATACGCAGTATTTT
D: TRBD1; J: TRBJ1-5; length: 15; V: TRBV5-6; size: .; CDR3: CASSIWDRVRQPQHF; DNA: TGTGCCAGCAGCATTTGGGACAGGGTTCGGCAGCCCCAGCATTTT
D: TRBD1; J: TRBJ1-5; length: 19; V: TRBV10-3; size: .; CDR3: CAISERQGARGYSNQPQHF; DNA: TGTGCCATCAGTGAGCGACAGGGGGCCAGAGGGTATAGCAATCAGCCCCAGCATTTT
D: .; J: TRBJ1-3; length: 13; V: TRBV20-1; size: many; CDR3: CSARVPSGNTIYF; DNA: TGCAGTGCTAGAGTTCCCTCTGGAAACACCATATATTTT
D: .; J: TRBJ2-3; length: 12; V: TRBV2; size: many; CDR3: CASSAWADTQYF; DNA: TGTGCCAGCAGTGCGTGGGCAGATACGCAGTATTTT
D: .; J: TRBJ2-1; length: 14; V: TRBV27; size: many; CDR3: CASSLDRGNNEQFF; DNA: TGTGCCAGCAGTTTGGATAGGGGAAACAATGAGCAGTTCTTC